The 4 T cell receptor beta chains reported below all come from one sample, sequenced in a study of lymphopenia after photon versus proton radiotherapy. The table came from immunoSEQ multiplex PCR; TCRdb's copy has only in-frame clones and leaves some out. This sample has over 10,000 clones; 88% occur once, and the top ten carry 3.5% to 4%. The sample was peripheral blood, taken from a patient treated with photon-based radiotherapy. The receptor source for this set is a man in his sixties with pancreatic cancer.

The CDR3 is CASSGYSGVRSYEQYF. Written as DNA, the CDR3 is TGTGCCAGCAGCGGGTACTCAGGGGTTCGCTCCTACGAGCAGTACTTC. V usage is TRBV11-2 and J usage is TRBJ2-7; possibly TRBD1 for D (6 bases). Between the trimmed V and J ends, which lost 5 bases and 0 bases, there was a span of 17 bases. The length of the CDR3 is 16 residues. CDR1 SGHAT and CDR2 FQNNGV come from the germline V gene.

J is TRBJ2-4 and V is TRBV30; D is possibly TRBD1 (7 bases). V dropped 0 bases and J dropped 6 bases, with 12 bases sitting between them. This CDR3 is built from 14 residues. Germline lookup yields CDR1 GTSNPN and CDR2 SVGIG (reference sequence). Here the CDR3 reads CAWSVPQGGNIQYF. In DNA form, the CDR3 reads TGTGCCTGGAGTGTACCCCAGGGGGGAAACATTCAGTACTTC.

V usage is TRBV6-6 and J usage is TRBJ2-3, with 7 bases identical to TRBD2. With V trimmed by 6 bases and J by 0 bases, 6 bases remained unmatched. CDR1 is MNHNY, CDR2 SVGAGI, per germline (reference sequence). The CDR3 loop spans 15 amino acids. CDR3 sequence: CASSPGGASTDTQYF. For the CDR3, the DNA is TGTGCCAGCAGCCCGGGGGGAGCTAGCACAGATACGCAGTATTTT.

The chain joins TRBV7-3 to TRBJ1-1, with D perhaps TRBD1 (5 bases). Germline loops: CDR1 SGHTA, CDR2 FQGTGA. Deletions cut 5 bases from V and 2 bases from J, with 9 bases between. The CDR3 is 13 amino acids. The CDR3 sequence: CASSRTGNTEAFF. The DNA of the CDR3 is TGTGCCAGCAGCCGTACAGGAAACACTGAAGCTTTCTTT.